Listed below are T cell receptor beta chains from one sample, sequenced in a study of human T cells and chemical hapten exposure. TCRdb passed the RACE reads through MiXCR, listing each CDR3 protein once. The sample has about 92,000 distinct CDR3 sequences; roughly 9.1% are singletons. Source: whole blood, taken in connection with sensitization to the hapten diphenylcyclopropenone (DPC). The receptors derive from a woman between 40 and 55 years old with alopecia areata. Some clones in this sample may be carry-over from other donors' samples. Each CDR3 is given with its conserved first and last residue. The D gene is left open where the match is weak. Clone size is not always given. Where it is, it says once, few, many or a class for expanded clones.

v_gene,j_gene,abundance,d_gene,CDR3nt,CDR3aa
TRBV5-4,TRBJ2-7,few,TRBD1,TGTGCCAGCAGCAGCCCTGGGACAGGGTTAAAAAGGGAGCAGTACTTC,CASSSPGTGLKREQYF
TRBV20-1,TRBJ2-4,many,TRBD1,TGCAGTGCTAGAGATCCAGGGACAGGGGAGCACATTCAGTACTTC,CSARDPGTGEHIQYF
TRBV2,TRBJ1-2,NA,NA,TGTGCCAGCAGTCCGGGACTGAGTGGCTACACCTTC,CASSPGLSGYTF
TRBV7-8,TRBJ2-1,NA,TRBD2,TGTGCCAGCAGGGGACCAGCGGGGGGGGTTGCCTACAATGAGCAGTTCTTC,CASRGPAGGVAYNEQFF
TRBV27,TRBJ1-5,many,TRBD1,TGTGCCAGCAGCCGAATAACAGGGGGCGGCAATCAGCCCCAGCATTTT,CASSRITGGGNQPQHF
TRBV11-2,TRBJ2-2,few,NA,TGTGCCAGCAGCCCGTCGTACGCCGGGGAGCTGTTTTTT,CASSPSYAGELFF
TRBV30,TRBJ1-1,NA,NA,TGTGCCTGGAGTGTACTCGAGGGGAACACTGAAGCTTTCTTT,CAWSVLEGNTEAFF
TRBV7-2,TRBJ2-7,NA,TRBD2,TGTGCCAGCAGCCCTTCTAGCGGCCCCTACGAGCAGTACTTC,CASSPSSGPYEQYF
TRBV7-6,TRBJ2-2,many,TRBD1,TGTGCCAGCAGCCGTACAGGGGCCGGGGAGCTGTTTTTT,CASSRTGAGELFF
TRBV20-1,TRBJ1-1,NA,TRBD1,TGCAGTGCTAGAGGGGACAGGGAGGCCGACATGAACACTGAAGCTTTCTTT,CSARGDREADMNTEAFF
TRBV6-6,TRBJ2-3,few,NA,TGTGCCAGCAGCCGGGCCTCGGCGGCAGATACGCAGTATTTT,CASSRASAADTQYF
TRBV7-2,TRBJ2-7,NA,NA,TGTGCCAGCAGCCCAGGCGCCTACGAGCAGTACTTC,CASSPGAYEQYF
TRBV12-3/TRBV12-4,TRBJ1-1,NA,NA,TGTGCCAGCAGTTTAAACCCCTCGAGTGAAGCTTTCTTT,CASSLNPSSEAFF
TRBV4-2,TRBJ1-1,few,NA,TGTGCCAGCAGCCCGGGACGGCAGAACACTGAAGCTTTCTTT,CASSPGRQNTEAFF
TRBV7-2,TRBJ2-7,NA,TRBD2,TGTGCCAGCAGCTTTGGCGGGGGGACGGACAGCTCCTACGAGCAGTACTTC,CASSFGGGTDSSYEQYF
TRBV6-2/TRBV6-3,TRBJ1-5,NA,NA,TGTGCCAGCAGGAAGGGGCCGGGACAGCCCCAGCATTTT,CASRKGPGQPQHF
TRBV6-1,TRBJ1-2,few,TRBD1,TGTGCCAGCAGCCCACTAGGACAGGGCTACGGCTACACCTTC,CASSPLGQGYGYTF
TRBV3-1,TRBJ2-6,few,NA,TGTGCCAGCAGCCAGGGAGCTCTTCTTAGCGGGGCCAACGTCCTGACTTTC,CASSQGALLSGANVLTF
TRBV5-1,TRBJ1-1,many,TRBD1,TGCGCCAGCAGGTCCACGGGGCCGTCTACAGGGGCAACCACTGAAGCTTTCTTT,CASRSTGPSTGATTEAFF
TRBV2,TRBJ1-1,NA,NA,TGTGCCAGCAGTCGGGGGCGGACTGAAGCTTTCTTT,CASSRGRTEAFF
TRBV6-5,TRBJ2-7,NA,TRBD1,TGTGCCAGCAGCGGAACCGGGACAGGGATTTACGAGCAGTACTTC,CASSGTGTGIYEQYF
TRBV20-1,TRBJ1-6,many,NA,TGCAGTGCTAGAGTTCCGGGTTCACCCCTCCACTTT,CSARVPGSPLHF
TRBV7-9,TRBJ2-5,few,NA,TGTGCCAGCAGCTTAACCCCAACATCGCCGGAGACCCAGTACTTC,CASSLTPTSPETQYF
TRBV5-1,TRBJ2-2,NA,NA,TGCGCCAGCAGCTCTGCCCTGGTCGGGGAGCTGTTTTTT,CASSSALVGELFF
TRBV3-1,TRBJ2-2,few,NA,TGTGCCAGCAGCCTACGGGACGTAACCGGGGAGCTGTTTTTT,CASSLRDVTGELFF
TRBV6-4,TRBJ2-2,many,TRBD1,TGTGCCAGCACCCCGACAGGGGAATCCGGGGAGCTGTTTTTT,CASTPTGESGELFF
TRBV18,TRBJ1-5,many,NA,TGTGCCAGCTCACGGGGGGCGGACAATCAGCCCCAGCATTTT,CASSRGADNQPQHF
TRBV19,TRBJ1-3,few,NA,TGTGCCAGTAGTATAGCAGGACAGCGGATTCGAAGCTCTGGAAACACCATATATTTT,CASSIAGQRIRSSGNTIYF
TRBV4-2,TRBJ2-7,many,TRBD1,TGTGCCAGCAGCCAATACAGGGGCCCCTACGAGCAGTACTTC,CASSQYRGPYEQYF
TRBV7-2,TRBJ2-7,many,NA,TGTGCCAGCAGTTCTTCCCGGACGTATGAGCAGTACTTC,CASSSSRTYEQYF
TRBV7-9,TRBJ1-5,many,NA,TGTGCCAGCAGCTCAACCTTGAATCAGCCCCAGCATTTT,CASSSTLNQPQHF
TRBV9,TRBJ1-2,few,NA,TGTGCCAGCAGCGTAGAAGGGGTCGGCTACACCTTC,CASSVEGVGYTF
TRBV12-3/TRBV12-4,TRBJ2-7,many,TRBD1,TGTGCCAGCAGTGCAGGGGGCTTACCCTACGAGCAGTACTTC,CASSAGGLPYEQYF
TRBV7-9,TRBJ2-5,many,TRBD1,TGTGCCACCCGGGACAGGGGATGGGAGACCCAGTACTTC,CATRDRGWETQYF